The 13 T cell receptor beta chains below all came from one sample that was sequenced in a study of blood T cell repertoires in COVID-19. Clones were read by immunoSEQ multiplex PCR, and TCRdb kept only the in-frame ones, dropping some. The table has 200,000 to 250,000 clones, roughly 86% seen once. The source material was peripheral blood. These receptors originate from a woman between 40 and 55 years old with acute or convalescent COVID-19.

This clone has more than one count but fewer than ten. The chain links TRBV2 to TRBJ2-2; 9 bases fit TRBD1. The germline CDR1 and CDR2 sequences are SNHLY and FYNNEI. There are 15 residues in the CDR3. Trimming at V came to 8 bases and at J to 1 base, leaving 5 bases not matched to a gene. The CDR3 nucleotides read TGTGCCAGCCAAGGGACAGGGATGAACACCGGGGAGCTGTTTTTT. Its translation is CASQGTGMNTGELFF.

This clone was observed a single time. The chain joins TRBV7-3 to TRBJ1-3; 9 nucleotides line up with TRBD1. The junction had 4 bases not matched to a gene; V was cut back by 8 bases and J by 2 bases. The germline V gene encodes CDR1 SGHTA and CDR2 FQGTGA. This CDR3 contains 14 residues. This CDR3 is CASGTGSPGNTIYF. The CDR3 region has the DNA TGTGCCAGCGGGACAGGGTCCCCTGGAAACACCATATATTTT.

The CDR3 here is CASSLGPGQGQETQYF. The CDR3 nucleotides are TGTGCCAGCAGCTTAGGGCCGGGACAGGGCCAAGAGACCCAGTACTTC. V usage is TRBV7-8 and J usage is TRBJ2-5; 9 bases agree with TRBD1. The germline V gene encodes CDR1 SGHVS and CDR2 FQNEAQ. The CDR3 sequence is 16 residues long. Trimming took 1 base from V and 1 from J; bases not matched to a gene: 4.

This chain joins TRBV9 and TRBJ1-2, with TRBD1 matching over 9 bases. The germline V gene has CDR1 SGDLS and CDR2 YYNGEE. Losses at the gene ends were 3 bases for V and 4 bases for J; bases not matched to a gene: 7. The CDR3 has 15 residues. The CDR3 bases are TGTGCCAGCAGCGAGGGGACAGGGATGGGCTATGGCTACACCTTC. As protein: CASSEGTGMGYGYTF.

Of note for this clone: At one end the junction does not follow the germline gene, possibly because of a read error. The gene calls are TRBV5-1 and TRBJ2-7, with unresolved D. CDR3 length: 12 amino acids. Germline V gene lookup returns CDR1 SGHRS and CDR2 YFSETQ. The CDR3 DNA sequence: TGCGCCAGCAGCTTGTACTCCCACGAGCAGTACTTC. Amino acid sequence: CASSLYSHEQYF.

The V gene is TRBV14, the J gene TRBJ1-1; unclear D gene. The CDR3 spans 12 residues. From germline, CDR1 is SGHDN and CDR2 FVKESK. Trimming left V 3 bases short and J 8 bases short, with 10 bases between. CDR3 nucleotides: TGTGCCAGCAGCCACTCGTATTTGGAAGCTTTCTTT. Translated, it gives CASSHSYLEAFF.

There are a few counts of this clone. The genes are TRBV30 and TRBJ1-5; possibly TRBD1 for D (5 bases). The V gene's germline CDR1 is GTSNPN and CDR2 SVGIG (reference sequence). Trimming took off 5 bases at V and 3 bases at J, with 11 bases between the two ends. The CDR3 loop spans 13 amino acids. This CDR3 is CAWASGNNQPQHF. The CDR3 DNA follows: TGTGCCTGGGCCTCAGGGAACAATCAGCCCCAGCATTTT.

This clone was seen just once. CDR3 protein: CASSRGGAPWNEQFF. The CDR3, as DNA: TGTGCCAGCAGTCGGGGCGGGGCGCCTTGGAATGAGCAGTTCTTC. The chain employs TRBV9 and TRBJ2-1; D is perhaps TRBD2 (6 bases). Between the trimmed V and J ends, which lost 5 bases and 7 bases, there was a span of 19 bases. The V gene's germline CDR1 is SGDLS and CDR2 YYNGEE. This CDR3 is built from 15 residues.

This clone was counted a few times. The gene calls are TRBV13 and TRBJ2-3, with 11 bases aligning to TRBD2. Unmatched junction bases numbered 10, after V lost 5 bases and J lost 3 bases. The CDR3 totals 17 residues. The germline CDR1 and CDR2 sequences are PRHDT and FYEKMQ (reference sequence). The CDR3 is CASSRHGTSGTTDTQYF. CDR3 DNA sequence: TGTGCCAGCAGCCGGCACGGGACTAGCGGAACTACAGATACGCAGTATTTT. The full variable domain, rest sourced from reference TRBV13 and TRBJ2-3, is AAGVIQSPRHLIKEKRETATLKCYPIPRHDTVYWYQQGPGQDPQFLISFYEKMQSDKGSIPDRFSAQQFSDYHSELNMSSLELGDSALYFCASSRHGTSGTTDTQYFGPGTRLTVL.

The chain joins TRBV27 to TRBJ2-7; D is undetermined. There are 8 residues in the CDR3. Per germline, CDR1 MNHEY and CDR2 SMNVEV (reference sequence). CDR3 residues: CASSPFRV. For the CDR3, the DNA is TGTGCCAGCAGTCCCTTTCGGGTC.

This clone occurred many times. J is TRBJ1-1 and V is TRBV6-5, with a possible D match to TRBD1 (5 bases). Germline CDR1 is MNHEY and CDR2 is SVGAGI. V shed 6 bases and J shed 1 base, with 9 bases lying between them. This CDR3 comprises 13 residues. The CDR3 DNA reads TGTGCCAGCAGGAGGGGAGGGAACACTGAAGCTTTCTTT. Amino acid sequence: CASRRGGNTEAFF.

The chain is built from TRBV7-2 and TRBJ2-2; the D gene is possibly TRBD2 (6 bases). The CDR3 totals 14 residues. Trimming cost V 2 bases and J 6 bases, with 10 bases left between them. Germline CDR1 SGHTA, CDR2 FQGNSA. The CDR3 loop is CASSLLPGAGELFF. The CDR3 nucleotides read TGTGCCAGCAGCTTATTACCGGGGGCCGGGGAGCTGTTTTTT.

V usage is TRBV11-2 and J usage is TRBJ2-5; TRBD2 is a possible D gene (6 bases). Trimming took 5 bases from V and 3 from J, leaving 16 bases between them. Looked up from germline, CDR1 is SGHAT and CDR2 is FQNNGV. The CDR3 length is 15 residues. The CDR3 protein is CASSPPGVLEETQYF. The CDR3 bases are TGTGCCAGCAGCCCGCCGGGGGTCCTCGAAGAGACCCAGTACTTC.